This T cell receptor beta chain was recorded in a study of blood T cell repertoires in COVID-19. Study-wide background: PBMCs, B-cell-depleted T cells, or T cells provided the cDNA or gDNA that made up the material.

Per the original methods: The authors estimated nucleated cell counts from reference gene primer amplification. Sequenced by immunoSEQ multiplex PCR; TCRdb stores in-frame clones only, minus some. V and J calls and clone size are those listed in that table; D and trimming were worked out from the DNA. This sample has about 130,000 clones, with about 79% found just once. This CDR3 has 15 amino acids. Germline-derived CDR1 and CDR2 are SGHRS and YFSETQ. The ends were cut back, 1 base at V and 9 bases at J, with 14 bases in the middle. The TCR originated in a woman of 80 years or more with acute or convalescent COVID-19. The specimen sequenced was peripheral blood. The chain combines TRBV5-1 with TRBJ1-6, with D uncertain. CDR3 in DNA: TGCGCCAGCAGCTTGCTTTCGGTCCCCGGTTCACCCCTCCACTTT. Its protein product is CASSLLSVPGSPLHF.